Each of the 32 T cell receptor beta chains below was sequenced from the same sample in a study of T cells in tuberculosis. The repertoire was sequenced with immunoSEQ multiplex PCR; TCRdb's copy has only in-frame clones and lacks some. The sample has tens of thousands of clones; roughly 88% are singletons. Time point noted: new active TB diagnosis, blood taken before or within 7 days of starting treatment. The specimen comprised PBMCs, sampled at tuberculosis diagnosis. The receptors shown here come from an adult with tuberculosis.

The chain recombines TRBV6-4 with TRBJ2-3, with 9 bases aligning to TRBD1. This CDR3 is 15 amino acids long. Germline CDR1 and CDR2: MRHNA and SNTAGT. V lost 2 bases to trimming and J lost 5 bases; unmatched junction nucleotides: 5. CDR3 DNA sequence: TGTGCCAGCAGTGACGGGGGACAGGGAGGAGATACGCAGTATTTT. This codes for CASSDGGQGGDTQYF.

Worth noting for this clone: The sample contains more than one DNA sequence encoding this CDR3. The chain couples TRBV6-5 to TRBJ2-3; TRBD2 aligns across 9 bases. CDR1 is MNHEY and CDR2 is SVGAGI in the germline V gene. The CDR3 runs to 14 residues. The J segment lost 9 bases and the V segment lost 2 bases, leaving 6 bases of the junction unmatched. CDR3 region: CASSYGGGADTQYF. The CDR3, as DNA: TGTGCCAGCAGTTACGGCGGGGGGGCGGACACGCAGTATTTT.

The chain links TRBV6-1 to TRBJ2-7, with 7 positions matching TRBD1. The V and J ends lost 7 bases and 2 bases, in that order; junction bases with no gene match: 8. Germline assignment: CDR1 MNHNS and CDR2 SASEGT. This CDR3 has 14 residues. DNA for the CDR3: TGTGCCAGCAACATAGCCGGGACAGCCTACGAGCAGTACTTC. Its protein product is CASNIAGTAYEQYF.

The genes are TRBV11-2 and TRBJ2-6; TRBD1 matches 9 bases. Germline CDR1 reads SGHAT; CDR2 reads FQNNGV. CDR3 length equals 16 residues. Trimming at V came to 8 bases and at J to 1 base, leaving 6 bases not matched to a gene. The CDR3 region has the DNA TGTGCCAGCCGGGACAGGGCGAATTCTGGGGCCAACGTCCTGACTTTC. Protein product: CASRDRANSGANVLTF.

The sample holds one count of this clone. The CDR3 loop is CASSVGSETDYTF. CDR3 nucleotide sequence: TGTGCCAGCAGCGTAGGGAGCGAGACAGATTACACCTTC. The rearrangement uses TRBV9 and TRBJ1-2; maybe TRBD1 (5 bases). Germline CDR1 SGDLS, CDR2 YYNGEE. V shed 0 bases and J shed 11 bases, with 14 bases lying between them. The CDR3 extends over 13 amino acids. The complete variable domain, with remaining parts taken from reference TRBV9 and TRBJ1-2, reads DSGVTQTPKHLITATGQRVTLRCSPRSGDLSVYWYQQSLDQGLQFLIQYYNGEERAKGNILERFSAQQFPDLHSELNLSSLELGDSALYFCASSVGSETDYTFGSGTRLTVV.

The chain uses TRBV19 and TRBJ2-6; D unresolved. The CDR3 loop spans 15 amino acids. Trimming shortened V by 5 bases and J by 0 bases, and 8 bases separated the two germline ends. CDR1 and CDR2 from the germline V gene are LNHDA and SQIVND (reference sequence). CDR3 nucleotides: TGTGCCAGTAGTCCCCTACGCTCTGGGGCCAACGTCCTGACTTTC. Protein: CASSPLRSGANVLTF.

This chain connects TRBV6-5 to TRBJ2-3; a weak D match, TRBD2 (6 bases). The CDR3 totals 14 residues. V shed 6 bases and J shed 5 bases, with 15 bases lying between them. Germline values: CDR1 MNHEY, CDR2 SVGAGI. In DNA, the CDR3 is TGTGCCAGCAGCCAATTGTCGGGGGTAGATACGCAGTATTTT. As protein: CASSQLSGVDTQYF.

The genes are TRBV5-5 and TRBJ1-5, with D uncertain. The CDR3 covers 15 residues. Germline CDR1 reads SGHKS; CDR2 reads YYEKEE (reference sequence). The V end was cut by 1 base, the J end by 3 bases, with 11 bases between. The DNA of the CDR3 is TGTGCCAGCAGCTTGAGTCTGGCAGACAATCAGCCCCAGCATTTT. Its protein is CASSLSLADNQPQHF.

This chain connects TRBV11-2 to TRBJ2-1; 8 bases align to TRBD1. The CDR3 sequence is 16 residues long. Germline lookup yields CDR1 SGHAT and CDR2 FQNNGV. J lost 5 bases, V lost 5 bases, and 11 bases had no gene match. CDR3 loop: CASSTYGTGTNNEQFF. CDR3 nucleotide sequence: TGTGCCAGCAGCACCTATGGGACAGGAACTAACAATGAGCAGTTCTTC.

The chain carries TRBV5-4 and TRBJ2-7; 8 positions match TRBD1. V trimming: 4 bases; J trimming: 2 bases; junction bases outside the gene matches: 5. Germline CDR1 reads SGHNT; CDR2 reads YYREEE (reference sequence). The CDR3 sequence is 14 residues long. This CDR3 is CASSTTGGPYEQYF. CDR3 in DNA: TGTGCCAGCAGCACCACAGGGGGGCCCTACGAGCAGTACTTC.

J is TRBJ1-5 and V is TRBV7-9, with TRBD1 matching over 9 bases. CDR1 and CDR2 (germline): SEHNR, FQNEAQ (reference sequence). With V trimmed by 5 bases and J by 5 bases, 10 bases remained unmatched. The CDR3 spans 16 residues. The CDR3 here is CASSQPGQGRDQPQHF. The CDR3 DNA is TGTGCCAGCAGCCAACCGGGACAGGGTAGAGATCAGCCCCAGCATTTT.

This chain links TRBV19 with TRBJ2-1; 9 bases align to TRBD2. The CDR3 covers 14 residues. The germline V gene has CDR1 LNHDA and CDR2 SQIVND (reference sequence). V lost 7 bases to trimming and J lost 8 bases; unmatched junction nucleotides: 9. CDR3 amino acids: CASNIAGGPYEQFF. DNA for the CDR3: TGTGCCAGTAACATTGCGGGAGGGCCCTATGAGCAGTTCTTC.

Only one count was recorded for this clone. V and J are TRBV4-2 and TRBJ2-1; tentative D call: TRBD1 (6 bases). Germline V CDR1 and CDR2: LGHNA, YNFKEQ. The CDR3 is 16 residues long. V was shortened by 1 base and J by 7 bases, with 17 bases between the two germline ends. For the CDR3, the DNA is TGTGCCAGCAGCCAAGGATCGGACAGTTTAGGTAATGAGCAGTTCTTC. Translation: CASSQGSDSLGNEQFF.

The V and J genes are TRBV19 and TRBJ2-6; D remains unclear. The CDR3 has 14 amino acids. The V end lost 5 bases, the J end lost 0 bases, and 5 bases lay between the germline ends. The germline V gene has CDR1 LNHDA and CDR2 SQIVND (reference sequence). The CDR3 spells CASSPNSGANVLTF. DNA of the CDR3: TGTGCCAGTAGTCCAAACTCTGGGGCCAACGTCCTGACTTTC.

To note about this clone: This same CDR3 is encoded by further DNA sequences in the sample. This sequence joins TRBV28 and TRBJ2-7, with 9 bases aligning to TRBD2. J gave up 4 bases and V 6 bases, and 7 bases lay outside the gene matches. Per the germline V gene, CDR1 is MDHEN and CDR2 is SYDVKM. CDR3 size: 14 residues. The CDR3 spells CASRRGGGLYEQYF. In nucleotides, the CDR3 is TGTGCCAGCAGACGCGGGGGGGGATTGTACGAGCAGTACTTC. Variable domain in full (rest from reference TRBV28 and TRBJ2-7): DVKVTQSSRYLVKRTGEKVFLECVQDMDHENMFWYRQDPGLGLRLIYFSYDVKMKEKGDIPEGYSVSREKKERFSLILESASTNQTSMYLCASRRGGGLYEQYFGPGTRLTVT.

This clone was observed a handful of times. The chain joins TRBV11-2 to TRBJ2-2; possible D gene TRBD1, 5 bases. Germline-derived CDR1 and CDR2 are SGHAT and FQNNGV. Trimming took 1 base from V and 6 from J, leaving 12 bases between them. CDR3 length: 15 residues. This CDR3 reads CASSLVVRAPGELFF. The CDR3 DNA sequence: TGTGCCAGCAGCTTAGTCGTCAGGGCCCCCGGGGAGCTGTTTTTT.

The chain uses TRBV11-2 and TRBJ2-1; 7 bases agree with TRBD2. Per the germline V gene, CDR1 is SGHAT and CDR2 is FQNNGV. This CDR3 is built from 15 residues. Germline trimming cut 0 bases from V and 10 bases from J; bases unmatched to any gene: 9. The CDR3: CASSLDHSDGREQFF. The DNA for the CDR3 is TGTGCCAGCAGCTTAGATCACTCGGACGGGAGGGAGCAGTTCTTC.

The chain links TRBV5-1 to TRBJ2-7, with TRBD2 identical over 8 bases. CDR3 length equals 15 residues. Germline lookup yields CDR1 SGHRS and CDR2 YFSETQ. The ends lost 0 bases at V and 5 bases at J; junction bases unmatched: 7. CDR3 region: CASSLESGSYNEQYF. DNA for the CDR3: TGCGCCAGCAGCTTGGAAAGCGGGAGCTACAACGAGCAGTACTTC.

This sequence joins TRBV9 and TRBJ1-6, with 11 bases identical to TRBD1. The germline CDR1 and CDR2 sequences are SGDLS and YYNGEE. V shed 0 bases, J shed 10 bases, and the junction held 3 bases outside the gene matches. This CDR3 has 15 residues. The CDR3 coding sequence is TGTGCCAGCAGCGTAGGGACAGGGGGCGAGTCACCCCTCCACTTT. Its translation: CASSVGTGGESPLHF. Full variable domain (missing parts from reference TRBV9 and TRBJ1-6): DSGVTQTPKHLITATGQRVTLRCSPRSGDLSVYWYQQSLDQGLQFLIQYYNGEERAKGNILERFSAQQFPDLHSELNLSSLELGDSALYFCASSVGTGGESPLHFGNGTRLTVT.

This chain joins TRBV28 and TRBJ1-2, with TRBD1 matching 9 bases. There are 17 residues in the CDR3. Trimming at V came to 4 bases and at J to 6 bases, leaving 15 bases not matched to a gene. From germline, CDR1 is MDHEN and CDR2 SYDVKM. The CDR3 bases are TGTGCCAGCAGTTACAGCATCCGGGACAGGGCAGTAAATGGCTACACCTTC. Amino acids: CASSYSIRDRAVNGYTF.

CDR3 DNA: TGTGCCAGCAGCAAAGCGCTTTCCGACAGTACCTACGAGCAGTACTTC. This encodes CASSKALSDSTYEQYF. The rearrangement uses TRBV21-1 and TRBJ2-7; the table assigns TRBD1, which was not confirmed against the DNA. TRBV21-1 is assigned pseudogene status. The CDR3 has 16 residues.

This clone has a single count. The V call is TRBV6-1, the J call TRBJ2-3; D may be TRBD2 (5 bases). The V and J ends lost 3 bases and 1 base respectively, with 11 bases between them. This CDR3 contains 15 residues. Germline V gives CDR1 MNHNS, CDR2 SASEGT. Written as DNA, the CDR3 is TGTGCCAGCAGTGACGCGGTGGAGGGCACAGATACGCAGTATTTT. It translates to CASSDAVEGTDTQYF.

This chain connects TRBV19 to TRBJ2-7; 10 bases are a match to TRBD1. Germline V gene data show CDR1 as LNHDA and CDR2 as SQIVND (reference sequence). This CDR3 region has 14 residues. The V gene end was trimmed by 6 bases and the J gene end by 5 bases; junction bases not matched to a gene: 7. The CDR3 reads CASRRDRGSHEQYF. The DNA for the CDR3 is TGTGCCAGTAGGCGGGACAGGGGTTCTCACGAGCAGTACTTC.

The V and J genes are TRBV15 and TRBJ2-1; a weak D match, TRBD2 (6 bases). This CDR3 comprises 14 residues. Germline assignment: CDR1 LNHNV and CDR2 YYDKDF (reference sequence). Deletions cut 0 bases from V and 9 bases from J, with 12 bases between. CDR3: CATSREGGIGEQFF. The DNA of the CDR3 is TGTGCCACCAGCAGAGAGGGCGGGATTGGTGAGCAGTTCTTC. Variable domain in full (rest from reference TRBV15 and TRBJ2-1): DAMVIQNPRYQVTQFGKPVTLSCSQTLNHNVMYWYQQKSSQAPKLLFHYYDKDFNNEADTPDNFQSRRPNTSFCFLDIRSPGLGDTAMYLCATSREGGIGEQFFGPGTRLTVL.

The V gene is TRBV6-4, the J gene TRBJ1-2, with 7 nucleotides matching TRBD1. Trimming at V came to 3 bases and at J to 8 bases, leaving 6 bases not matched to a gene. The germline V gene has CDR1 MRHNA and CDR2 SNTAGT. The CDR3 runs to 13 residues. CDR3 coding DNA: TGTGCCAGCAGTGATGAGGGGGCAAGAGGCTACACCTTC. Translated: CASSDEGARGYTF.

This chain uses TRBV28 with TRBJ2-5; 9 nucleotides line up with TRBD1. The trim removed 6 bases at V and 5 bases at J, leaving 4 bases unmatched. The CDR3 has 13 amino acids. Germline CDR1 MDHEN, CDR2 SYDVKM. CDR3 bases: TGTGCCAGCAGCCCCGACAGGGGGGAGACCCAGTACTTC. Translation gives CASSPDRGETQYF.

The V call is TRBV5-1, the J call TRBJ2-7; 9 bases are shared with TRBD1. Germline CDR1 SGHRS, CDR2 YFSETQ. The J segment lost 4 bases and the V segment lost 4 bases, leaving 9 bases of the junction unmatched. This CDR3 region has 15 residues. DNA for the CDR3: TGCGCCAGCAGCGGATCCCCGGGACAGGGATACGAGCAGTACTTC. Its translation: CASSGSPGQGYEQYF.

The chain uses TRBV7-7 and TRBJ1-1; D not resolved. V dropped 2 bases and J dropped 11 bases, with 15 bases sitting between them. CDR3 length equals 13 residues. The germline gives CDR1 SSHAT, CDR2 FNYEAQ (reference sequence). CDR3 amino acids: CASSLSPSSGAFF. For the CDR3, the DNA is TGTGCCAGCAGCTTATCCCCTTCCAGCGGGGCTTTCTTT. The whole variable domain, remainder taken from reference TRBV7-7 and TRBJ1-1, is GAGVSQSPRYKVTKRGQDVTLRCDPISSHATLYWYQQALGQGPEFLTYFNYEAQPDKSGLPSDRFSAERPEGSISTLTIQRTEQRDSAMYRCASSLSPSSGAFFGQGTRLTVV.

The V and J genes are TRBV11-2 and TRBJ1-1; D gene unclear. CDR1 is SGHAT and CDR2 is FQNNGV in the germline V gene. This CDR3 is 15 amino acids long. The V end lost 1 base, the J end lost 0 bases, and 9 bases lay between the germline ends. CDR3 bases: TGTGCCAGCAGCTTAGTACCCAGTATGAACACTGAAGCTTTCTTT. This gives the protein CASSLVPSMNTEAFF.

J is TRBJ1-4 and V is TRBV5-4; 8 nucleotides align to TRBD1. J was trimmed by 8 bases and V by 0 bases; bases with no gene match: 9. The CDR3 has 16 residues. Germline lookup yields CDR1 SGHNT and CDR2 YYREEE (reference sequence). The CDR3 is CASSLGEAGGEEKLFF. In DNA, the CDR3 is TGTGCCAGCAGCTTGGGAGAGGCAGGGGGCGAAGAAAAACTGTTTTTT.

CDR3 sequence (DNA): TGTGCCAGCAGTTCTAGCGGGGGGGCCGACACCGGGGAGCTGTTTTTT. This codes for CASSSSGGADTGELFF. The chain uses TRBV6-5 and TRBJ2-2; TRBD2 agrees at 12 bases. V dropped 4 bases and J dropped 3; count of bases not matched to a gene: 3. The germline gives CDR1 MNHEY, CDR2 SVGAGI. The CDR3 has 16 amino acids.

The chain carries TRBV4-2 and TRBJ1-3; a weak D match, TRBD1 (5 bases). Germline CDR1 LGHNA, CDR2 YNFKEQ. The CDR3 is 17 amino acids. V was cut by 3 bases and J by 3 bases, with 18 bases left in between. CDR3 amino acids: CASSQSPLIRDGNTIYF. CDR3 sequence (DNA): TGTGCCAGCAGCCAGTCCCCCCTAATCAGGGATGGAAACACCATATATTTT.